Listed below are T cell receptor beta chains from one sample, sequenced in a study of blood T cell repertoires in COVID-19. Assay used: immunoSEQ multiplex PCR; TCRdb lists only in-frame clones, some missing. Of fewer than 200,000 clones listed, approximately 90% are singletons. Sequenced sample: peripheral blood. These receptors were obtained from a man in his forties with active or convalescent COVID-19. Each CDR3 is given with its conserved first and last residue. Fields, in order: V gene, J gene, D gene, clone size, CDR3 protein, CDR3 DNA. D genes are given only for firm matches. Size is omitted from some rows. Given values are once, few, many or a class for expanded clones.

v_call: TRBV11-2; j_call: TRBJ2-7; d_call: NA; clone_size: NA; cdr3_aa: CASSLRGGYEQYF; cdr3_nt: TGTGCCAGCAGCTTACGGGGTGGCTACGAGCAGTACTTC
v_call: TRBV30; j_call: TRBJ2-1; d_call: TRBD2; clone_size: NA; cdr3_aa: CAGTLAGGRNEQFF; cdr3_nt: TGTGCCGGGACCCTAGCGGGAGGGCGAAATGAGCAGTTCTTC
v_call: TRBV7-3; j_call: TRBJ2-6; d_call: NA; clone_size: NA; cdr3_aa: CASSSAGSSGANVLTF; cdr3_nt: TGTGCCAGCAGTTCGGCGGGGTCCTCTGGGGCCAACGTCCTGACTTTC
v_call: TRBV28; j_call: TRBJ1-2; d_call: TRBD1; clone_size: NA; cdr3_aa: CASSPDRGLVGGYTF; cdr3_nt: TGTGCCAGCAGTCCGGACAGGGGGCTTGTGGGAGGCTACACCTTC
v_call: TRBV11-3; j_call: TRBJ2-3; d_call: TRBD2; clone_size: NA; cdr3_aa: CASSLVAGWGTDTQYF; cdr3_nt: TGTGCCAGCAGCTTAGTAGCGGGATGGGGCACAGATACGCAGTATTTT
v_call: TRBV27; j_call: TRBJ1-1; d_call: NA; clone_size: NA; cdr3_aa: CASSSAAPGKMNTEAFF; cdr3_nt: TGTGCCAGCAGTTCAGCGGCGCCGGGGAAGATGAACACTGAAGCTTTCTTT
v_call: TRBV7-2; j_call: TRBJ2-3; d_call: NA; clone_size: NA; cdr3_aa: CASRPDYISTDTQYF; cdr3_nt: TGTGCCAGCAGACCGGACTATATAAGCACAGATACGCAGTATTTT
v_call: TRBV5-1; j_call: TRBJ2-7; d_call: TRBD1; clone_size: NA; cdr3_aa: CASSSEGQGKGNEQYF; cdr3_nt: TGCGCCAGCAGCTCCGAGGGACAGGGGAAAGGGAACGAGCAGTACTTC
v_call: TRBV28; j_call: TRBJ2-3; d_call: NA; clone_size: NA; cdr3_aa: CASSSRGLGTDTQYF; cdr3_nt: TGTGCCAGCAGTTCACGTGGGCTGGGCACAGATACGCAGTATTTT
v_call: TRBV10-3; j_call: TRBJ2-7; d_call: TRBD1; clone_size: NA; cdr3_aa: CASTGGSSYEQYF; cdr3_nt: TGTGCCTCGACAGGGGGAAGCTCCTACGAGCAGTACTTC
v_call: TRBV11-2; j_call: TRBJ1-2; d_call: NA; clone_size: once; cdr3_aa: CASSLVRGGANYGYTF; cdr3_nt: TGTGCCAGCAGCTTAGTCCGGGGGGGAGCTAACTATGGCTACACCTTC
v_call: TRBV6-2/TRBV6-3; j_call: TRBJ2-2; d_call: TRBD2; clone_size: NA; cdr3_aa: CASSLAGGPRELFF; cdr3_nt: TGTGCCAGCAGTTTGGCGGGGGGGCCCCGGGAGCTGTTTTTT
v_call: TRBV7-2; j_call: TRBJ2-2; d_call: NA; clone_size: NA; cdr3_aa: CASSLTGRGSPGELFF; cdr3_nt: TGTGCCAGCAGCTTAACGGGGAGGGGGTCACCCGGGGAGCTGTTTTTT
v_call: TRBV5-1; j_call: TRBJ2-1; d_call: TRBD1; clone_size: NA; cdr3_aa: CATQVGTGNYNEQFF; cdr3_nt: TGCGCCACCCAAGTAGGGACAGGGAATTACAATGAGCAGTTCTTC
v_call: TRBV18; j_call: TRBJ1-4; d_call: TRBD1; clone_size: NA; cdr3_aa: CASSPGTGTNEKLFF; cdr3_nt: TGTGCCAGCTCACCCGGGACAGGGACGAATGAAAAACTGTTTTTT
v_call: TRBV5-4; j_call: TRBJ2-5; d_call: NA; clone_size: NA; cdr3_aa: CASSFQGKETQYF; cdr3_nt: TGTGCCAGCAGCTTTCAGGGGAAAGAGACCCAGTACTTC
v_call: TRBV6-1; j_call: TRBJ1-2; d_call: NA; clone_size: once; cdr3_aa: CASSENGETRANYGYTF; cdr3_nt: TGTGCCAGCAGCGAAAACGGAGAGACTCGAGCCAACTATGGCTACACCTTC